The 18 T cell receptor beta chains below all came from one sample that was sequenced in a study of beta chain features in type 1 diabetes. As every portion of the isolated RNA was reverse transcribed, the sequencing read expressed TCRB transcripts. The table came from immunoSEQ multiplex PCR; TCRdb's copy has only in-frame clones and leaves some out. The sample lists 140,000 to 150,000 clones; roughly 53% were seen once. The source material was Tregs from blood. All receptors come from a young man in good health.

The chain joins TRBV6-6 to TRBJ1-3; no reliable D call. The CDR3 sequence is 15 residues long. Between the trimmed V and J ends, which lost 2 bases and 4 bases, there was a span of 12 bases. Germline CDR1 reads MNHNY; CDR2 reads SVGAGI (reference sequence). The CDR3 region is CASSYLSLGGNTIYF. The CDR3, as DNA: TGTGCCAGCAGTTACCTCAGCCTCGGGGGAAACACCATATATTTT.

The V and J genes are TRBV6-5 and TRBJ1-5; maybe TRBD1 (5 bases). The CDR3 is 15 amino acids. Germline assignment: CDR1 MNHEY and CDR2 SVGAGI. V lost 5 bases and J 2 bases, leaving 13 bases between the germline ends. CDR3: CASSPTAYGNQPQHF. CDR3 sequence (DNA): TGTGCCAGCAGTCCGACAGCATACGGCAATCAGCCCCAGCATTTT.

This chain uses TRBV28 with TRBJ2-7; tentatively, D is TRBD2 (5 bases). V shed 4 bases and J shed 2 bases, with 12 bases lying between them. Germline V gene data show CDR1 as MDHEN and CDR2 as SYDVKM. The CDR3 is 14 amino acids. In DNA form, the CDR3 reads TGTGCCAGCAGTTCCGCATATAGCGCCTACGAGCAGTACTTC. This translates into CASSSAYSAYEQYF.

The CDR3 nucleotides read TGTGCCAGCAGTTTGGCCGGACTAGCGGCTACCACAGATACGCAGTATTTT. This encodes CASSLAGLAATTDTQYF. This chain joins TRBV28 and TRBJ2-3, with 10 positions matching TRBD2. CDR1 is MDHEN, CDR2 SYDVKM, per germline. This CDR3 contains 17 residues. Trimming cost V 3 bases and J 2 bases; bases outside gene matches: 8.

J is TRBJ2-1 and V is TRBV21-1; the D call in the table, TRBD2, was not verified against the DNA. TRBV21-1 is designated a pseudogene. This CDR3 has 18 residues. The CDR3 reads CASSLLPKGLTEGHEQFF. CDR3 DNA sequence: TGTGCCAGCAGCCTACTTCCAAAAGGACTTACCGAAGGCCATGAGCAGTTCTTC.

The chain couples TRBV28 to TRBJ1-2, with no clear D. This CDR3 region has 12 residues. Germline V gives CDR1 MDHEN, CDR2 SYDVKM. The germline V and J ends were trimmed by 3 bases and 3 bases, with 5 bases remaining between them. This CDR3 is CASSLAHYGYTF. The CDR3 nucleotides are TGTGCCAGCAGTTTGGCCCACTATGGCTACACCTTC.

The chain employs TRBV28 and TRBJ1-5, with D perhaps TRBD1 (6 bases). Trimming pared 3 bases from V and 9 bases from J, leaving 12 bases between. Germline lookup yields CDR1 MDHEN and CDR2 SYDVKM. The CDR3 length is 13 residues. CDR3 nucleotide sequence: TGTGCCAGCAGTTTGGGGGGGCGGATGCCCCAGCATTTT. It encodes CASSLGGRMPQHF. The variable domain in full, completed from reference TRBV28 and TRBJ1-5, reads DVKVTQSSRYLVKRTGEKVFLECVQDMDHENMFWYRQDPGLGLRLIYFSYDVKMKEKGDIPEGYSVSREKKERFSLILESASTNQTSMYLCASSLGGRMPQHFGDGTRLSIL.

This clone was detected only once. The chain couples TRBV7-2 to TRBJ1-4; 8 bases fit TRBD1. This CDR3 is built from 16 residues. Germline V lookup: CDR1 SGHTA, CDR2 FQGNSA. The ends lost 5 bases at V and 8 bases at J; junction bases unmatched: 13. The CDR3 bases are TGTGCCAGCAGCCCCTATCGGACAGGGTATGAGGAAAAACTGTTTTTT. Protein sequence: CASSPYRTGYEEKLFF.

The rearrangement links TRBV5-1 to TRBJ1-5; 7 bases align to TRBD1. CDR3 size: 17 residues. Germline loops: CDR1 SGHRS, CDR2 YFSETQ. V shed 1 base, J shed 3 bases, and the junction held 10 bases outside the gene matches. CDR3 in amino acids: CASSLLGDSISNQPQHF. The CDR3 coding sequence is TGCGCCAGCAGCTTGCTGGGGGACAGCATCTCCAATCAGCCCCAGCATTTT.

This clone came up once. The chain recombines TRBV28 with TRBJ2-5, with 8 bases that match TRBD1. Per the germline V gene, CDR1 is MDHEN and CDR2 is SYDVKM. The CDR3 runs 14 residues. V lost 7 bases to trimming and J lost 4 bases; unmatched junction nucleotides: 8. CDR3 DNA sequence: TGTGCCAGCAACCGATACAGGGGGATAGAGACCCAGTACTTC. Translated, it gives CASNRYRGIETQYF. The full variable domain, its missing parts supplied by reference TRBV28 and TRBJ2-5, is DVKVTQSSRYLVKRTGEKVFLECVQDMDHENMFWYRQDPGLGLRLIYFSYDVKMKEKGDIPEGYSVSREKKERFSLILESASTNQTSMYLCASNRYRGIETQYFGPGTRLLVL.

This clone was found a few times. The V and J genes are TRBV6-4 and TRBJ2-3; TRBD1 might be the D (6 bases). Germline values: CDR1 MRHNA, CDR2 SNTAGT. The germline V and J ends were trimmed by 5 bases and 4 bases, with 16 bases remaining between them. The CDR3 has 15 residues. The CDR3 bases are TGTGCCAGCAGTCTACAGGGTAGGAGCGCAGATACGCAGTATTTT. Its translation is CASSLQGRSADTQYF.

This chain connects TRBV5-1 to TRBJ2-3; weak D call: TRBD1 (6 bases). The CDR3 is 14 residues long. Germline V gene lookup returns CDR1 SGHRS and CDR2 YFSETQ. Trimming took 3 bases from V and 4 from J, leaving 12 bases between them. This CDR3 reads CASSSGHFPDTQYF. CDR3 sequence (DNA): TGCGCCAGCAGCTCGGGACACTTCCCAGATACGCAGTATTTT.

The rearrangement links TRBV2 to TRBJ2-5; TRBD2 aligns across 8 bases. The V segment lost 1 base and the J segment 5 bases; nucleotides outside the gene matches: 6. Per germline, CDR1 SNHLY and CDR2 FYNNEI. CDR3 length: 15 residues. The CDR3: CASSEGREGWETQYF. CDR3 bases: TGTGCCAGCAGTGAAGGTCGGGAGGGTTGGGAGACCCAGTACTTC.

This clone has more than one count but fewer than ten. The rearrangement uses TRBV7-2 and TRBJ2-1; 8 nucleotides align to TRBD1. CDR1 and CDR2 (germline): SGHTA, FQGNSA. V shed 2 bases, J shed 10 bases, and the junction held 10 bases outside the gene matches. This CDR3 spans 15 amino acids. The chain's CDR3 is CASSLRGQGFDEQFF. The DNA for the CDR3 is TGTGCCAGCAGCTTACGCGGACAGGGTTTTGACGAGCAGTTCTTC.

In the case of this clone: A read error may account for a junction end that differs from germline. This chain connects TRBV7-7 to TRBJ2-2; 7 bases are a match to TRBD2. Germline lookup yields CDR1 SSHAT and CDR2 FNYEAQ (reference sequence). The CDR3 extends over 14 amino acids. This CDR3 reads CASSPRGVTGELFF. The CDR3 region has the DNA TGTGCTAGCAGCCCCCGGGGGGTCACCGGGGAGCTGTTTTTT. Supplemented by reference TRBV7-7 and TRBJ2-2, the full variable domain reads GAGVSQSPRYKVTKRGQDVTLRCDPISSHATLYWYQQALGQGPEFLTYFNYEAQPDKSGLPSDRFSAERPEGSISTLTIQRTEQRDSAMYRCASSPRGVTGELFFGEGSRLTVL.

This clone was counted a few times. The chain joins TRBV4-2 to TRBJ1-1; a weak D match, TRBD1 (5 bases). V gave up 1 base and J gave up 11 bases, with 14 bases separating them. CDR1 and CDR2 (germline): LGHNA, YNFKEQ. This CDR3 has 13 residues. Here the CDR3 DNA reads TGTGCCAGCAGCCAAGTAAACTTCGGGGGGGCTTTCTTT. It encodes CASSQVNFGGAFF.

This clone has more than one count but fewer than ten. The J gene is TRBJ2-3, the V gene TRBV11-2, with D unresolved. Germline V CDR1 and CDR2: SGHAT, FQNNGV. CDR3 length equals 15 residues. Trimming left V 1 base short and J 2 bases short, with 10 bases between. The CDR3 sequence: CASSLAHYITDTQYF. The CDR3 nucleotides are TGTGCCAGCAGCTTAGCCCACTATATCACAGATACGCAGTATTTT.

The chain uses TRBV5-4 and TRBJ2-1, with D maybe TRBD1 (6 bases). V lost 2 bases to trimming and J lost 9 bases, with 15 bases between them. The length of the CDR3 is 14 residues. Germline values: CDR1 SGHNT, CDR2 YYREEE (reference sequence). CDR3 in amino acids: CASSLQGFGGEQFF. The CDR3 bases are TGTGCCAGCAGCTTACAGGGCTTCGGAGGTGAGCAGTTCTTC.